This is a list of T cell receptor beta chains from one sample in a study of cytomegalovirus exposure and HLA in healthy donors. Sequencing used immunoSEQ multiplex PCR; TCRdb keeps in-frame clones, though not all of them. The data show under 200,000 clones, with 75% to 90% seen just once and approximately 2.1% held by the top ten. The material sequenced was PBMCs. The receptors were sampled from a woman under 30 in good health and CMV-seronegative. Each CDR3 is given with its conserved first and last residue. Fields, in order: D gene, J gene, clone size, V gene, CDR3 DNA, CDR3 protein. A D gene is named only where the DNA matches it firmly. The size field is filled for only some rows; it gives once, few, many or a size class.

- | TRBJ2-7 | - | TRBV5-6 | TGTGCCAGCAGCCCGGTAGGAGGGAGAGGGGCAGACGAGCAGTACTTC | CASSPVGGRGADEQYF
TRBD2 | TRBJ2-7 | - | TRBV2 | TGTGCCAGCAGTGGTAGGAGGGCTAGCGGGGAGTTCTACGAGCAGTACTTC | CASSGRRASGEFYEQYF
TRBD1 | TRBJ2-2 | - | TRBV4-2 | TGTGCCAGCAGCCAAATTCCGACAGGGGGCGGGGAGCTGTTTTTT | CASSQIPTGGGELFF
TRBD1 | TRBJ1-5 | - | TRBV19 | TGTGCCAGTAGGGGGGACAGGGCCGTCTCGTTTCAGCCCCAGCATTTT | CASRGDRAVSFQPQHF
- | TRBJ1-2 | - | TRBV20-1 | TGCAGTGCTAGAATGCCGGGATACACCTTC | CSARMPGYTF
- | TRBJ1-2 | - | TRBV19 | TGTGCCAGCCACAGAGGACAGACGGCTATGGACTATGGCTACACCTTC | CASHRGQTAMDYGYTF
- | TRBJ2-5 | - | TRBV27 | TGTGCCAGCAGTTTGTCCAGGGAAGAGACCCAGTACTTC | CASSLSREETQYF
- | TRBJ1-5 | once | TRBV6-5 | TGTGCCAGCAGTTACAGAGTCAGGGATCCCCAGCATTTT | CASSYRVRDPQHF
TRBD2 | TRBJ2-3 | - | TRBV25-1 | TGTGCCAGCAGTGATCCTGGACTGGCGGGGGGCGTTGCGCAGTATTTT | CASSDPGLAGGVAQYF
TRBD1 | TRBJ2-7 | once | TRBV4-3 | TGCGCCAGCAGCCAGGACCGGGACAGGGTTTACGAGCAGTACTTC | CASSQDRDRVYEQYF
- | TRBJ2-7 | - | TRBV5-6 | TGTGCCAGCTCCGCCAGGCTACGCGAGCAGTACTTC | CASSARLREQYF
- | TRBJ1-3 | - | TRBV10-1 | TGCGCCAGCAGTCGGGGATACGGAAACACCATATATTTT | CASSRGYGNTIYF
TRBD2 | TRBJ2-1 | - | TRBV7-9 | TGTGCCAGCAGCCGGCGGGAGATGGAAATGGGCGAGCAGTTCTTC | CASSRREMEMGEQFF
- | TRBJ2-3 | - | TRBV19 | TGTGCCAGTAGTAAACCTATCGCGACAGATACGCAGTATTTT | CASSKPIATDTQYF
- | TRBJ1-2 | - | TRBV2 | TGTGCCAGCGAACAGGGAAGTGGCTACACCTTC | CASEQGSGYTF
TRBD1 | TRBJ2-2 | - | TRBV5-1 | TGCGCCAGCAGCTCACAGGGGGCGGCGAACACCGGGGAGCTGTTTTTT | CASSSQGAANTGELFF
- | TRBJ2-7 | - | TRBV6-5 | TGTGCCAGCAGTTACTCTACCACCGGACTGGACGAGCAGTACTTC | CASSYSTTGLDEQYF
- | TRBJ1-2 | - | TRBV2 | TGTGCCAGCAGACGGTCCCTACTGAACTATGGCTACACCTTC | CASRRSLLNYGYTF
TRBD2 | TRBJ2-3 | - | TRBV9 | TGTGCCAGCAGCGTAGGGCGGAGCGGGGGACGGGATACGCAGTATTTT | CASSVGRSGGRDTQYF
- | TRBJ2-7 | - | TRBV4-2 | TGTGCCAGCAGCCAAGAATACCAGACTCACCACGAGCAGTACTTC | CASSQEYQTHHEQYF
TRBD1 | TRBJ2-3 | - | TRBV11-2 | TGTGCCAGCAGCTTAGGGCAGGGGGCAACAGATACGCAGTATTTT | CASSLGQGATDTQYF
- | TRBJ1-2 | few | TRBV5-1 | TGCGCCAGCAGCTTGGTGGTTGGAGGCTATGGCTACACCTTC | CASSLVVGGYGYTF
TRBD1 | TRBJ1-2 | - | TRBV6-5 | TGTGCCAGCAGTTACTCTGTGGGACAGGGGGATGGCTACACCTTC | CASSYSVGQGDGYTF
TRBD1 | TRBJ1-1 | - | TRBV6-5 | TGTGCCAGCAGTGACAGGGGAACGAACACTGAAGCTTTCTTT | CASSDRGTNTEAFF
- | TRBJ2-2 | once | TRBV11-3 | TGTGCCAGCAGCCCAAGAGGGGGTCCATCGGGAGGGGAGCTGTTTTTT | CASSPRGGPSGGELFF
TRBD2 | TRBJ2-3 | few | TRBV19 | TGTGCCAGTAGCCTAGCGGGATATGGAGATACGCAGTATTTT | CASSLAGYGDTQYF
TRBD2 | TRBJ2-1 | - | TRBV5-1 | TGCGCCAGCAGACCCAGAACTAGCGGGGGTACTGTAGAGCAGTTCTTC | CASRPRTSGGTVEQFF
- | TRBJ2-1 | - | TRBV7-6 | TGTGCCAGCAGCTTACAGGGGTCCTACAATGAGCAGTTCTTC | CASSLQGSYNEQFF
- | TRBJ2-7 | once | TRBV9 | TGTGCCAGCAGCGCTCAGGGGACCACCACCTACGAGCAGTACTTC | CASSAQGTTTYEQYF
- | TRBJ2-2 | - | TRBV7-6 | TGTGCCAGCAGCTTTGTATCGGACAGATCCTTGAACACCGGGGAGCTGTTTTTT | CASSFVSDRSLNTGELFF
- | TRBJ1-1 | - | TRBV6-5 | TGTGCCAGCAGTCCACGGGACTTCACTGAAGCTTTCTTT | CASSPRDFTEAFF
TRBD2 | TRBJ2-2 | - | TRBV27 | TGTGCCAGCAGTGCGGGACTAGCGGGATCCGGGGAGCTGTTTTTT | CASSAGLAGSGELFF
TRBD2 | TRBJ2-7 | - | TRBV5-4 | TGTGCCAGCAGCCCCGGGACTATCTCCTACGAGCAGTACTTC | CASSPGTISYEQYF
TRBD1 | TRBJ1-1 | - | TRBV7-2 | TGTGCCAGCAGCCCTAGACAGGGAAAGAACACTGAAGCTTTCTTT | CASSPRQGKNTEAFF
- | TRBJ2-3 | - | TRBV15 | TGTGCCACCAGCCGAGGGGGGCAGGGGGTAACAGATACGCAGTATTTT | CATSRGGQGVTDTQYF
TRBD2 | TRBJ2-1 | few | TRBV5-4 | TGTGCCAGCAGCTTGCCTAGCGGCTCCTACAATGAGCAGTTCTTC | CASSLPSGSYNEQFF
- | TRBJ2-7 | - | TRBV15 | TGTGCCACCAGCAGAGACGGACAGTTTTCTGGCGAGCAGTACTTC | CATSRDGQFSGEQYF
- | TRBJ1-6 | - | TRBV27 | TGTGCCAGCAGTTTATCGTGGATGGAGCCACCCCTCCACTTT | CASSLSWMEPPLHF
TRBD2 | TRBJ2-5 | - | TRBV4-1 | TGCGCCAGCAGCCTCACTAGCGGCCTAATCCAAGAGACCCAGTACTTC | CASSLTSGLIQETQYF
- | TRBJ1-1 | once | TRBV29-1 | TGCAGCGTTGGGCAAATGAACACTGAAGCTTTCTTT | CSVGQMNTEAFF
TRBD1 | TRBJ2-5 | - | TRBV7-6 | TGTGCCAGCAGCTTATCTGCCAGGGGGCAAGAGACCCAGTACTTC | CASSLSARGQETQYF
TRBD2 | TRBJ2-3 | - | TRBV29-1 | TGCAGCGTCGGGAGGATGTCGGATACGCAGTATTTT | CSVGRMSDTQYF
- | TRBJ1-1 | - | TRBV6-5 | TGTGCCAGCAGTTACGGCAGGGGGAACACTGAAGCTTTCTTT | CASSYGRGNTEAFF
- | TRBJ1-2 | - | TRBV7-9 | TGTGCCAGCAGCCTACAGGGTTGGGAAGTTAACTATGGCTACACCTTC | CASSLQGWEVNYGYTF
- | TRBJ1-1 | - | TRBV5-1 | TGCGCCAGCGCCCAAGGGGTGAACACTGAAGCTTTCTTT | CASAQGVNTEAFF
- | TRBJ2-5 | - | TRBV18 | TGTGCCAGCTCACCTACAGCCCAAGAGACCCAGTACTTC | CASSPTAQETQYF
- | TRBJ1-2 | - | TRBV6-6 | TGTGCCAGCAGTCGCGGGGGCGACTATGGCTACACCTTC | CASSRGGDYGYTF
- | TRBJ1-1 | - | TRBV18 | TGTGCCAGCTCGGGGGGGTTAAACACTGAAGCTTTCTTT | CASSGGLNTEAFF
TRBD1 | TRBJ1-2 | few | TRBV7-8 | TGTGCCAGCAGCCCGTACTTAGGACAGGCCAACTATGGCTACACCTTC | CASSPYLGQANYGYTF
TRBD1 | TRBJ1-5 | - | TRBV2 | TGTGCCAGCAGAAGGGACAGAAGCAATCAGCCCCAGCATTTT | CASRRDRSNQPQHF
- | TRBJ2-7 | many | TRBV10-3 | TGTGCCATCACCACCGGGACAAGAGGTTACGAGCAGTACTTC | CAITTGTRGYEQYF
- | TRBJ1-2 | - | TRBV19 | TGTGCCAGTAGTATAATAGAGTATGGCTACACCTTC | CASSIIEYGYTF
- | TRBJ2-7 | once | TRBV9 | TGTGCCAGCAGCCCCCGATCCGCGGGAGAGCAGTACTTC | CASSPRSAGEQYF
- | TRBJ2-5 | - | TRBV2 | TGTGCCAGCAGTGAAGTTCTGTCAGGGGTAGAGACCCAGTACTTC | CASSEVLSGVETQYF
TRBD1 | TRBJ2-1 | - | TRBV5-1 | TGCGCCAGCAGCGCGCCGGACAGGGGAAACAATGAGCAGTTCTTC | CASSAPDRGNNEQFF
TRBD1 | TRBJ2-7 | - | TRBV4-1 | TGCGCCAGCAGCCAATTCCCGGGACAGGGTGGGTACGAGCAGTACTTC | CASSQFPGQGGYEQYF
- | TRBJ2-7 | - | TRBV6-4 | TGTGCCACCGGGGACGGACAGCCCTCCTACGAGCAGTACTTC | CATGDGQPSYEQYF